A single sample is the source of the 8 T cell receptor beta chains below, sequenced in a study of T-cell memory formation after mild COVID-19. TCRdb reprocessed the 5' RACE reads via MiXCR and lists one record per CDR3 protein. The data show 470,000 or so distinct CDR3 sequences, approximately 23% seen once. The sample consisted of PBMCs or a T cell subset sorted from them (not recorded which). Receptors originate from an adult woman who had mild COVID-19 (a few samples of this study predate the infection). Cell type and time point are not known.

This clonotype was recorded at least ten times. The chain uses TRBV13 and TRBJ2-1; D is possibly TRBD1 (5 bases). The CDR3 loop spans 13 amino acids. Germline values: CDR1 PRHDT, CDR2 FYEKMQ (reference sequence). Trimming took 0 bases from V and 10 from J, leaving 10 bases between them. This CDR3 reads CASSLGSRVEQFF. The CDR3 nucleotides are TGTGCCAGCAGCTTAGGTTCCAGGGTGGAGCAGTTCTTC.

This clonotype appeared a few times. The chain joins TRBV7-9 to TRBJ2-7, with D possibly TRBD1 on 6 matching bases. Per the germline V gene, CDR1 is SEHNR and CDR2 is FQNEAQ (reference sequence). V was clipped by 5 bases and J by 7 bases, with 15 bases between them. The CDR3 has 13 amino acids. Written as DNA, the CDR3 is TGTGCCAGCAGCCCCGGACCCAGGGGAGAGCAGTACTTC. This encodes CASSPGPRGEQYF.

J is TRBJ1-2 and V is TRBV4-2, with TRBD1 matching over 9 bases. The CDR3 consists of 14 residues. Germline loops: CDR1 LGHNA, CDR2 YNFKEQ. V gave up 8 bases and J gave up 3 bases; unmatched junction bases: 7. The CDR3 DNA reads as TGTGCCAGCCGAGACGGGACAGGGCACTATGGCTACACCTTC. It is translated as CASRDGTGHYGYTF.

Only a few counts were recorded for this clonotype. The gene calls are TRBV27 and TRBJ1-1; no clear D gene. Trimming cost V 0 bases and J 1 base, with 12 bases left between them. This CDR3 spans 16 amino acids. Germline V lookup: CDR1 MNHEY, CDR2 SMNVEV (reference sequence). The CDR3 reads CASSLSVPTQNTEAFF. The DNA for the CDR3 is TGTGCCAGCAGTTTATCGGTTCCGACGCAGAACACTGAAGCTTTCTTT.

The rearrangement joins TRBV12-3 or TRBV12-4 to TRBJ2-5; D remains unclear. Trimming took off 6 bases at V and 4 bases at J, with 12 bases between the two ends. CDR3 size: 13 residues. The CDR3: CASRPTVGETQYF. In nucleotides, the CDR3 is TGTGCCAGCAGACCGACTGTGGGAGAGACCCAGTACTTC.

This clonotype appeared many times. This chain joins TRBV7-2 and TRBJ2-3, with D hard to call. In germline, CDR1 is SGHTA, CDR2 FQGNSA. The CDR3 is 16 amino acids. V lost 2 bases to trimming and J lost 0 bases, with 12 bases between them. The CDR3 DNA reads TGTGCCAGCAGCTTAATTGGAGCTTTTAGCACAGATACGCAGTATTTT. It specifies CASSLIGAFSTDTQYF.

This clonotype was detected only a few times. The chain has TRBV5-6 and TRBJ1-2; 7 nucleotides match TRBD1. This CDR3 contains 14 residues. CDR1 is SGHDT, CDR2 YYEEEE, per germline. The trim removed 3 bases at V and 5 bases at J, leaving 7 bases unmatched. The CDR3 is CASSSAVQGYGYTF. CDR3 DNA sequence: TGTGCCAGCAGCTCGGCTGTACAGGGGTATGGCTACACCTTC. Using reference TRBV5-6 and TRBJ1-2 for the parts outside the CDR3, the full variable domain is DAGVTQSPTHLIKTRGQQVTLRCSPKSGHDTVSWYQQALGQGPQFIFQYYEEEERQRGNFPDRFSGHQFPNYSSELNVNALLLGDSALYLCASSSAVQGYGYTFGSGTRLTVV.

The table lists this clonotype with a few counts. This chain joins TRBV29-1 and TRBJ2-4; no reliable D call. Trimming took 4 bases from V and 0 from J, leaving 10 bases between them. This CDR3 has 14 residues. The germline gives CDR1 SQVTM, CDR2 ANQGSEA. DNA for the CDR3: TGCAGCGTTGTTAGCCATGGAGCCAAAAACATTCAGTACTTC. The encoded protein is CSVVSHGAKNIQYF.